This T cell receptor (beta chain) appears in the sequencing data of a study of T cell responses to AZD1222 COVID-19 vaccine. Study overall: Researchers grouped second doses given at about 4 or about 12 weeks into one pool.

CDR3 length equals 13 residues. Germline V gene lookup returns CDR1 MNHEY and CDR2 SVGAGI. Trimming stripped 6 bases from V and 3 bases from J, with 11 bases between. General study results and limits: The donor group comprised mostly white British people and more females; the analysis possibly underestimated clonal diversity. Among those given AZD1222, only 6 or 7 were seropositive at baseline. Elevations in Spike-specific TCR breadth and depth followed administration of two AZD1222 doses.

As to this clone: Its specificity is not known.

TCRdb's table, derived via immunoSEQ multiplex PCR, lists solely in-frame clones and lacks some. The sample includes roughly 150,000 clones, just over 90% of them seen just once. This sequence joins TRBV6-5 and TRBJ1-2; D not resolved. This TCR derives from an adult in good health. The sequences come from peripheral blood, collected on day 0 of AZD1222 vaccination. The DNA for the CDR3 is TGTGCCAGCAGGGGTCTGCCCGACTATGGCTACACCTTC. As protein: CASRGLPDYGYTF.